Described below is a single TCR beta chain sequence and its context. Its antigen remains unidentified. Autoimmune disease history or systemic immunosuppression meant exclusion. Blood draws occurred at baseline, cycle 4 day 1, and cycle 7 day 1. These data are taken from a study of OX40 agonist ivuxolimab in advanced cancers. Study-wide results and limits: Some nonresponders also had low normalized T-cell clonal expansion.

This CDR3 is 16 amino acids long. J was trimmed by 1 base and V by 0 bases; bases with no gene match: 3. CDR1 is SGHRS, CDR2 YFSETQ, per germline. The method was immunoSEQ multiplex PCR; TCRdb's version includes in-frame clones alone and lacks a portion of them. This table holds over 150,000 clones, 90% to 95% found once. This sample comprised CD4+ or CD8+ T cells sorted from blood, obtained in a trial of the OX40 agonist ivuxolimab. V usage is TRBV5-1 and J usage is TRBJ2-5; 10 nucleotides agree with TRBD2. This TCR was recovered from an adult with an advanced solid tumor such as melanoma, head and neck, liver or kidney cancer. CDR3 residues: CASSLVSSGGQETQYF. DNA for the CDR3: TGCGCCAGCAGCTTGGTTTCTAGCGGGGGCCAAGAGACCCAGTACTTC.